This entry is about one TCR beta chain. This clone appeared once. Its antigen remains unidentified. No qualities accompany the bases; no much larger clone lies one base away. This specimen comes from a study of shared clonotypes between healthy human individuals (dated by TCRdb to about 2020). About the study as a whole: The cohort included three men and a couple of women between 18 and 49 years of age. The study deeply sequenced blood TCR repertoires of about 5 healthy adults to estimate repertoire size and the extent of clonotype sharing between individuals. To increase sequencing depth and limit assay-specific biases, TCR repertoire library preparation and sequencing were carried out by different laboratories using diverse techniques. Each donor's leukapheresis produced roughly between about 0.85 and 10 billion PBMCs.

Taken from the germline V gene, the CDR1 and CDR2 loops are SNHLY and FYNNEI. CDR3 length: 14 amino acids, cysteine to phenylalanine. The kept DNA is CDR3 alone, 42 bases in frame from the first base. V and J are truncated by 10 bases and 4 bases respectively, leaving an intervening sequence of 18 bases. Using the deep immunoSEQ assay, TCR CDR3 regions were amplified from genomic DNA by multiplex PCR. Extracted genomic DNA from each cell subset was spread evenly across all wells of several immunoSEQ 96-well plates, with each plate serving as a replicate. Each replicate PCR for unsorted PBMC received approximately 300 ng genomic DNA, equal to approximately 29,000 T cell genomes. Genomic DNA from unsorted PBMC was sequenced over ten immunoSEQ deep assay plates. The purified libraries were quantified using a Qubit 3.0 fluorometer, sized with a Bioanalyzer 2100, and then quantified again using the KAPA Library Quantification kit. Each immunoSEQ 96-well plate was sequenced on its own single-read 150-cycle Illumina NextSeq 550 flow cell. Per the authors' processing: Because the immunoSEQ output included only junctional sequences and no quality scores, the filtering could not be the same as the filtering used for full-length reads. Sequences were annotated with PyIR, a Python wrapper for IgBLAST v1.9, using IMGT germline references to assign V/J genes and CDR3. Reads were filtered out if the reads had weak V/J assignments (E-value above 1e-6), no CDR3, stop codons, out-of-frame junctions, or ambiguous translated residues. V3J clonotypes were defined as sequences sharing an identical inferred V gene, J gene, and CDR3 amino acid sequence. The percentage overlap between two repertoires was calculated by dividing the number of shared unique clonotypes by the size of the smaller repertoire. Three approaches were used to assess repertoire richness: RTK rarefaction, the Chao1 estimator, and Recon v2.1 estimates of unobserved clonotypes. TCRdb holds this immuneACCESS table with in-frame rearrangements only. Some clones are missing; in checked studies, unresolved V genes explain under half, and the rest has no known cause. V and J calls and clone size follow that table, whereas D and trimming were derived from the DNA. The sample data list about 490,000 clones, and 60% to 85% of these were observed just once. The leading ten clones occupy 10% to 15% of the sample.

Healthy HIV-negative adults with no recently reported acute infections or vaccinations were included as donors. All donors were Caucasian adults living in Nashville, Tennessee, USA. In the unsorted samples, approximately 85 million PBMCs were counted, and genomic DNA was extracted using the QIAamp DNA Blood Mini kit. Blood was collected by leukapheresis, and PBMCs were isolated by Ficoll-Histopaque density gradient centrifugation and then cryopreserved in liquid nitrogen vapor phase. Findings and caveats that apply to the study as a whole: Because the study included a small number of donors, the genetic and exposure-history diversity represented was limited. Sampling was restricted to blood, and TCR repertoires in tissue are likely to differ from TCR repertoires in blood. Pairwise subsampling led to the expectation that sequencing depth would affect the degree of clonotype sharing among donors.

Source material: PBMCs. This receptor was identified in a middle-aged woman in good health. Some clones in this sample may be carry-over from other donors' samples. The receptor chain draws on TRBV2 and TRBJ2-3, with no confidently assigned D gene. Read as DNA, the sequence is TGTGCCACCAAAAGCCGGAACGACCCAGATACGCAGTATTTT. Translated, this is CATKSRNDPDTQYF.